Detailed here is one TCR beta chain. What it recognizes is unknown. Template switching created a universal primer site, and the cDNA included unique molecular identifiers. TCRdb itself ran the 5' RACE reads through MiXCR, one entry per CDR3 protein. This sample yields about 280,000 distinct CDR3 sequences, of which 6.5% to 9.5% are seen a single time; roughly 2.1% belongs to the top ten. These data originate in a study of identical twins. Findings and caveats of the study: Twin sharing of out-of-frame TCR alpha was underestimated by models in monozygotic pairs. Partial confounding of zero-insertion analyses by invariant MAIT and iNKT cells was possible. Beta out-of-frame sequences showed weaker excess twin sharing.

These data also formed part of another study, on yellow fever vaccine responses in identical twins.

Sequencing input: memory (CD45RO+) T cells sorted from blood. The TCR sequence derives from a young woman in good health.

The chain's CDR3 is CASMGQGRVDTGELFF. In DNA form, the CDR3 reads TGTGCCAGCATGGGACAGGGGAGGGTAGACACCGGGGAGCTGTTTTTT. The gene calls are TRBV2 and TRBJ2-2; TRBD1 agrees at 10 bases. This CDR3 has 16 residues. V dropped 7 bases and J dropped 3; count of bases not matched to a gene: 8. Germline V gives CDR1 SNHLY, CDR2 FYNNEI.